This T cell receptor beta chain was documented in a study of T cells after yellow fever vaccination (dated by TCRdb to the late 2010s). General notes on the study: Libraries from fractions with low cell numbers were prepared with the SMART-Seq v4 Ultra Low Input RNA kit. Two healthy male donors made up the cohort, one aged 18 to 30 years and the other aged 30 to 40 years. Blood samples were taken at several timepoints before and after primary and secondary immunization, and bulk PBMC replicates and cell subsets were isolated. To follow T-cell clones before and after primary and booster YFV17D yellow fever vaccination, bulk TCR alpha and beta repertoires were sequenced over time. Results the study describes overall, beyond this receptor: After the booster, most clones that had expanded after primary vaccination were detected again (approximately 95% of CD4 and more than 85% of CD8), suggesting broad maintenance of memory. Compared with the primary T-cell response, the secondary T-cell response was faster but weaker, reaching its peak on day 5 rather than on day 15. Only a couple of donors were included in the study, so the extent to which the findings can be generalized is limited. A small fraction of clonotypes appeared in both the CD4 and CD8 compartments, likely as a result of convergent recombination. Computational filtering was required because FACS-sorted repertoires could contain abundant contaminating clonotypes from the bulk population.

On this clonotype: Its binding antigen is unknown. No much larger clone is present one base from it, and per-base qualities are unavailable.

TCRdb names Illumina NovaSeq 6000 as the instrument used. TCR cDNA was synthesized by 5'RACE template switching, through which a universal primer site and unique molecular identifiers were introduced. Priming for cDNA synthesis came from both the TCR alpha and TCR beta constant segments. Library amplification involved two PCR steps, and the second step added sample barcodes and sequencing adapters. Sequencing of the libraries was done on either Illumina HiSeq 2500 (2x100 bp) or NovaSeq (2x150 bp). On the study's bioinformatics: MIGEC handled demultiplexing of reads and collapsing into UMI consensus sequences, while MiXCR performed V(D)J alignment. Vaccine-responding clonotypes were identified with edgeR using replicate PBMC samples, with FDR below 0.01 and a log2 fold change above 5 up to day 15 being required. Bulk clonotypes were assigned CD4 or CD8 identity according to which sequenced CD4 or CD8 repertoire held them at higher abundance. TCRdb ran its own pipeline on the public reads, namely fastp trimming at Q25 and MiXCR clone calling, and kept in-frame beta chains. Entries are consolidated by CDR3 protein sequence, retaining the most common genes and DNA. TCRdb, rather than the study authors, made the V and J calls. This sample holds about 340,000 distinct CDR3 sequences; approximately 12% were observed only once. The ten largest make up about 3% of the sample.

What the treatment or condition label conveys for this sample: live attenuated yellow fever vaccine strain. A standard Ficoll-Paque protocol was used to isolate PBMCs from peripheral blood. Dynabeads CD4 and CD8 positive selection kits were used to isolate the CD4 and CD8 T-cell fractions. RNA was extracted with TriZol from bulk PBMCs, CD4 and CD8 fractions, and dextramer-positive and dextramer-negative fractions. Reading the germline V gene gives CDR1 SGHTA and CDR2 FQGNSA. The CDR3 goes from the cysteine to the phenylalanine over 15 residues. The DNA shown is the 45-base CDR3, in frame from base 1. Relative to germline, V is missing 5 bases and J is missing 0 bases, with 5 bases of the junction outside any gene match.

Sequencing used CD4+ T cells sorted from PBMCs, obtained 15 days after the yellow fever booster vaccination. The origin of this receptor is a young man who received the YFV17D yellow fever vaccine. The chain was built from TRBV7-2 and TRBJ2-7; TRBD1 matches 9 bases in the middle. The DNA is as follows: TGTGCCAGCAGCCCAGACAGGGGGAGCTCCTACGAGCAGTACTTC. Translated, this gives CASSPDRGSSYEQYF. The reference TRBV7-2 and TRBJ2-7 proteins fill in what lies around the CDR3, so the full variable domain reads GAGVSQSPSNKVTEKGKDVELRCDPISGHTALYWYRQSLGQGLEFLIYFQGNSAPDKSGLPSDRFSAERTGGSVSTLTIQRTQQEDSAVYLCASSPDRGSSYEQYFGPGTRLTVT.